These 30 T cell receptor beta chains share one sample of origin, sequenced in a study of response to subunit inactivated influenza vaccine. TCRdb called the RT-PCR reads again in MiXCR, with one record for every CDR3 protein. The data contain some 850,000 distinct CDR3 sequences, roughly 20% of them singletons. Specimen: PBMCs from blood, collected 5 to 6 days after vaccination. The source is a man in his forties or fifties who received an inactivated influenza vaccine.

The chain recombines TRBV10-3 with TRBJ2-7; TRBD1 agrees at 9 bases. Germline values: CDR1 ENHRY, CDR2 SYGVKD. This CDR3 has 15 residues. The junction had 12 bases not matched to a gene; V was cut back by 6 bases and J by 6 bases. The CDR3 nucleotides read TGTGCCATCAGGGACCCGCACGGGACAGGGTCCGAGCAGTACTTC. Translation gives CAIRDPHGTGSEQYF.

This clonotype showed up just a few times. The rearrangement links TRBV15 to TRBJ2-7, with 8 bases matching TRBD1. The CDR3 runs 17 residues. V was pared by 0 bases and J by 6 bases, with 13 bases of the junction left unmatched. The V gene's germline CDR1 is LNHNV and CDR2 YYDKDF (reference sequence). The CDR3: CATSRDGIRTGLGEQYF. CDR3 DNA sequence: TGTGCCACCAGCAGAGATGGGATTCGGACAGGGCTTGGCGAGCAGTACTTC.

CDR3 amino acids: CASSLTPSGAYNEQFF. CDR3 in DNA: TGTGCCAGCAGCTTAACACCTAGCGGGGCCTACAATGAGCAGTTCTTC. The chain joins TRBV7-2 to TRBJ2-1; TRBD2 agrees at 9 bases. V shed 2 bases, J shed 2 bases, and the junction held 4 bases outside the gene matches. This CDR3 has 16 amino acids. Germline V gene sequence: CDR1 SGHTA, CDR2 FQGNSA.

In its sample, this clonotype was seen many times. The V call is TRBV7-9, the J call TRBJ2-7; 15 bases map to TRBD2. Germline CDR1 and CDR2: SEHNR and FQNEAQ (reference sequence). The CDR3 extends over 17 amino acids. V lost 5 bases, J lost 0 bases, and 5 bases stayed unmatched. CDR3 amino acids: CASSQGLAGGFSYEQYF. The DNA for the CDR3 is TGTGCCAGCAGCCAAGGACTAGCGGGAGGGTTCTCCTACGAGCAGTACTTC.

The table lists this clonotype with a few counts. The V call is TRBV20-1, the J call TRBJ2-7; 11 bases map to TRBD2. The CDR3 is 15 amino acids. Germline lookup yields CDR1 DFQATT and CDR2 SNEGSKA (reference sequence). J lost 1 base, V lost 1 base, and 3 bases had no gene match. The CDR3 loop is CSARATSGVSYEQYF. CDR3 nucleotide sequence: TGCAGTGCTAGAGCGACTAGCGGGGTTTCCTACGAGCAGTACTTC.

This clonotype came up a few times. This chain connects TRBV7-2 to TRBJ2-5; 10 bases agree with TRBD1. This CDR3 is 17 amino acids long. V lost 5 bases and J lost 0; bases outside the gene matches: 9. Germline V lookup: CDR1 SGHTA, CDR2 FQGNSA. DNA of the CDR3: TGTGCCAGCAGCCTGACAGGGGGCGCGATGGACCAAGAGACCCAGTACTTC. This sequence encodes CASSLTGGAMDQETQYF.

The chain is built from TRBV29-1 and TRBJ2-3; TRBD2 matches at 14 bases. The CDR3 is made up of 20 amino acids. V lost 0 bases, J lost 3 bases, and 14 bases stayed unmatched. CDR1 and CDR2 (germline): SQVTM, ANQGSEA. The CDR3 DNA reads TGCAGCGTTGAAGATTTCGTGACTAGCGGGAGGGCCTGGTCTACAGATACGCAGTATTTT. It yields the protein CSVEDFVTSGRAWSTDTQYF.

This clonotype was found a few times. This sequence joins TRBV27 and TRBJ2-5; D is uncertain. Germline lookup yields CDR1 MNHEY and CDR2 SMNVEV (reference sequence). Trimming took 2 bases from V and 5 from J, leaving 18 bases between them. The CDR3 loop spans 16 amino acids. In DNA, the CDR3 is TGTGCCAGCAGTTTAAGGGCCCAAAGGGTTGAGGAGACCCAGTACTTC. Protein: CASSLRAQRVEETQYF.

This clonotype was found once. The chain has TRBV4-3 and TRBJ2-3; no definite D call. Germline lookup yields CDR1 LGHNA and CDR2 YSLEER. V lost 0 bases and J 1 base, leaving 8 bases between the germline ends. The CDR3 is 15 amino acids. CDR3 nucleotides: TGCGCCAGCAGCCAAGATCATCTAGGCACAGATACGCAGTATTTT. Residues: CASSQDHLGTDTQYF.

The table lists this clonotype with a few counts. The chain has TRBV24-1 and TRBJ2-5; D gene ambiguous. V lost 4 bases and J 4 bases, leaving 9 bases between the germline ends. Germline-derived CDR1 and CDR2 are KGHDR and SFDVKD. The CDR3 sequence is 13 residues long. The chain's CDR3 is CATSDRPTETQYF. CDR3 sequence (DNA): TGTGCCACCAGTGACCGCCCCACAGAGACCCAGTACTTC.

The chain joins TRBV5-5 to TRBJ1-6; 8 nucleotides agree with TRBD1. V was pared by 0 bases and J by 7 bases, with 6 bases of the junction left unmatched. Germline V gene data show CDR1 as SGHKS and CDR2 as YYEKEE (reference sequence). The CDR3 runs to 16 residues. The DNA of the CDR3 is TGTGCCAGCAGCTTGGCCCGGACAGGGTGGAATTCACCCCTCCACTTT. Translated, it gives CASSLARTGWNSPLHF.

The chain combines TRBV27 with TRBJ2-2, with D perhaps matching TRBD2 (5 bases). The V end was cut by 3 bases, the J end by 7 bases, with 18 bases between. The CDR3 spans 16 residues. CDR1 is MNHEY and CDR2 is SMNVEV in the germline V gene (reference sequence). The CDR3: CASSLGGYIVNGELFF. CDR3 sequence (DNA): TGTGCCAGCAGTTTGGGCGGGTACATCGTAAACGGGGAGCTGTTTTTT.

This clonotype was seen repeatedly, ten times or more. The CDR3, as DNA: TGTGCCAGCAGCTCACTCCGTGGGACAGGGGGTCAGCCCCAGCATTTT. As protein: CASSSLRGTGGQPQHF. This chain connects TRBV12-3 or TRBV12-4 to TRBJ1-5; 11 nucleotides line up with TRBD1. This CDR3 region has 16 residues. The J segment lost 6 bases and the V segment lost 6 bases, leaving 10 bases of the junction unmatched.

This clonotype has a single count. The chain combines TRBV7-9 with TRBJ2-3; no reliable D call. The CDR3 extends over 14 amino acids. CDR1 and CDR2 (germline): SEHNR, FQNEAQ (reference sequence). With 3 bases removed from V and 2 bases from J, the gap between germline ends came to 9 bases. In nucleotides, the CDR3 is TGTGCCAGCAGCTTCTCGGGTCTCACAGATACGCAGTATTTT. Amino acids: CASSFSGLTDTQYF.

This clonotype was counted only a few times. The chain joins TRBV4-2 to TRBJ2-1; 9 bases align to TRBD2. The CDR3 has 16 residues. Germline CDR1 is LGHNA and CDR2 is YNFKEQ. Trimming removed 1 base from V and 8 bases from J; junction bases left unmatched: 9. The CDR3 DNA is TGTGCCAGCAGCCAAGTCGGCGGGGGGGCCACGGATGAGCAGTTCTTC. Protein sequence: CASSQVGGGATDEQFF.

The CDR3 sequence is CSAREKYGYTF. The DNA of the CDR3 is TGCAGTGCTAGAGAAAAGTATGGCTACACCTTC. The chain employs TRBV20-1 and TRBJ1-2; D uncertain. Germline CDR1 and CDR2: DFQATT and SNEGSKA (reference sequence). Trimming pared 0 bases from V and 5 bases from J, leaving 4 bases between. The CDR3 length is 11 residues.

The chain has TRBV9 and TRBJ2-5; D unresolved. The CDR3 is made up of 13 amino acids. Germline V gene data show CDR1 as SGDLS and CDR2 as YYNGEE. V lost 1 base, J lost 4 bases, and 8 bases lay in between. CDR3 in DNA: TGTGCCAGCAGCGTATGGGCTGGAGAGACCCAGTACTTC. Translated, it gives CASSVWAGETQYF.

The J gene is TRBJ2-7, the V gene TRBV20-1; tentatively, D is TRBD2 (5 bases). Germline values: CDR1 DFQATT, CDR2 SNEGSKA (reference sequence). The CDR3 has 13 residues. With 2 bases removed from V and 4 bases from J, the gap between germline ends came to 12 bases. The CDR3 loop reads CSARPPSRYEQYF. The CDR3 DNA reads as TGCAGTGCTAGACCTCCTAGCAGGTACGAGCAGTACTTC.

This clonotype was counted only a few times. The rearrangement joins TRBV7-9 to TRBJ1-4; no definite D call. Trimming removed 3 bases at V and 5 bases at J, with 10 bases between. There are 14 residues in the CDR3. The germline CDR1 and CDR2 sequences are SEHNR and FQNEAQ (reference sequence). CDR3: CASSFGIRNEKLFF. The CDR3 DNA reads TGTGCCAGCAGCTTTGGCATCAGAAATGAAAAACTGTTTTTT.

Only a few counts were recorded for this clonotype. The V and J genes are TRBV28 and TRBJ2-7; D tentatively reads TRBD1 or TRBD2 (5 bases each). Germline V CDR1 and CDR2: MDHEN, SYDVKM. The germline V and J ends were trimmed by 7 bases and 2 bases, with 15 bases remaining between them. This CDR3 region has 14 residues. The CDR3, as DNA: TGTGCCAGCAACACCGGGACGGCAACCTACGAGCAGTACTTC. Encoded protein: CASNTGTATYEQYF.

This clonotype was recorded a few times. This chain uses TRBV15 with TRBJ2-1; D uncertain. Germline V CDR1 and CDR2: LNHNV, YYDKDF (reference sequence). This CDR3 contains 17 residues. Deletions cut 3 bases from V and 2 bases from J, with 17 bases between. CDR3 nucleotide sequence: TGTGCCACCAGCAGGGAACTGTTCGCGTCGACCTACAATGAGCAGTTCTTC. It codes for CATSRELFASTYNEQFF.

The V gene is TRBV27, the J gene TRBJ2-7; no clear D gene. The CDR3 runs 13 residues. The V gene lost 0 bases and the J gene lost 7 bases, with 10 bases spanning the gap. Germline lookup yields CDR1 MNHEY and CDR2 SMNVEV (reference sequence). The CDR3 DNA follows: TGTGCCAGCAGTTTATCACCTTTGGCGGAGCAGTACTTC. The encoded protein is CASSLSPLAEQYF.

This clonotype has more than one count but fewer than ten. This chain uses TRBV20-1 with TRBJ2-7; TRBD1 matches 9 bases. The germline gives CDR1 DFQATT, CDR2 SNEGSKA (reference sequence). This CDR3 has 13 residues. Trimming at V came to 4 bases and at J to 3 bases, leaving 4 bases not matched to a gene. The CDR3, as DNA: TGCAGTGCTATGGGACAGGGAATCTACGAGCAGTACTTC. Translation gives CSAMGQGIYEQYF.

This clonotype occurred a few times. This chain links TRBV12-3 or TRBV12-4 with TRBJ2-3; possibly TRBD2 for D (6 bases). This CDR3 comprises 13 residues. V was pared by 5 bases and J by 6 bases, with 12 bases between. The CDR3, as DNA: TGTGCCAGCAGTAACCCGGGGACTGATACGCAGTATTTT. This sequence encodes CASSNPGTDTQYF.

This clonotype has a count of ten or more. At one end the junction does not follow the germline gene, possibly because of a read error. This chain connects TRBV12-3 or TRBV12-4 to TRBJ1-5; no clear D. The CDR3 contains 13 residues. The DNA of the CDR3 is TGTGCCAGCAGCTTAGCGCGTGATCAGCCCCAGCATTTT. Its protein product is CASSLARDQPQHF.

This clonotype turned up a few times. The V gene is TRBV29-1, the J gene TRBJ2-7; 8 nucleotides line up with TRBD2. Germline-derived CDR1 and CDR2 are SQVTM and ANQGSEA. The V and J ends lost 5 bases and 2 bases, in that order; junction bases with no gene match: 5. The CDR3 length is 13 residues. The CDR3 DNA follows: TGCAGCGTTAAAACTAGCGGAGCCTACGAGCAGTACTTC. It translates to CSVKTSGAYEQYF.

This clonotype was picked up a small number of times. The CDR3 reads CASSSTGTGSYNEQFF. The CDR3 region has the DNA TGTGCCAGCAGTTCCACCGGGACTGGGTCCTACAATGAGCAGTTCTTC. The chain couples TRBV6-5 to TRBJ2-1, with a weak D call TRBD2 (6 bases). The CDR3 consists of 16 residues. V dropped 4 bases and J dropped 1 base, with 14 bases sitting between them. CDR1 MNHEY and CDR2 SVGAGI come from the germline V gene.

The gene calls are TRBV29-1 and TRBJ2-7; 8 nucleotides match TRBD2. CDR3 length equals 14 residues. J was trimmed by 6 bases and V by 7 bases; bases with no gene match: 14. Germline V CDR1 and CDR2: SQVTM, ANQGSEA. The DNA for the CDR3 is TGCAGCGGGTTAAAGGCGGGAGGCTTCGGCGAGCAGTACTTC. This codes for CSGLKAGGFGEQYF.

The chain carries TRBV12-3 or TRBV12-4 and TRBJ2-2; a weak D match, TRBD1 (7 bases). The CDR3 totals 16 residues. Trimming took off 5 bases at V and 1 base at J, with 14 bases between the two ends. The CDR3 DNA reads TGTGCCAGCAGTCGCCGTCAGGGGGGGAACACCGGGGAGCTGTTTTTT. This sequence encodes CASSRRQGGNTGELFF.

The chain uses TRBV5-6 and TRBJ2-3; possible D gene TRBD2, 6 bases. Germline V lookup: CDR1 SGHDT, CDR2 YYEEEE. CDR3 length: 15 amino acids. Deletions cut 4 bases from V and 0 bases from J, with 12 bases between. CDR3 loop: CASSGGTSSTDTQYF. For the CDR3, the DNA is TGTGCCAGCAGCGGAGGGACGTCTAGCACAGATACGCAGTATTTT.